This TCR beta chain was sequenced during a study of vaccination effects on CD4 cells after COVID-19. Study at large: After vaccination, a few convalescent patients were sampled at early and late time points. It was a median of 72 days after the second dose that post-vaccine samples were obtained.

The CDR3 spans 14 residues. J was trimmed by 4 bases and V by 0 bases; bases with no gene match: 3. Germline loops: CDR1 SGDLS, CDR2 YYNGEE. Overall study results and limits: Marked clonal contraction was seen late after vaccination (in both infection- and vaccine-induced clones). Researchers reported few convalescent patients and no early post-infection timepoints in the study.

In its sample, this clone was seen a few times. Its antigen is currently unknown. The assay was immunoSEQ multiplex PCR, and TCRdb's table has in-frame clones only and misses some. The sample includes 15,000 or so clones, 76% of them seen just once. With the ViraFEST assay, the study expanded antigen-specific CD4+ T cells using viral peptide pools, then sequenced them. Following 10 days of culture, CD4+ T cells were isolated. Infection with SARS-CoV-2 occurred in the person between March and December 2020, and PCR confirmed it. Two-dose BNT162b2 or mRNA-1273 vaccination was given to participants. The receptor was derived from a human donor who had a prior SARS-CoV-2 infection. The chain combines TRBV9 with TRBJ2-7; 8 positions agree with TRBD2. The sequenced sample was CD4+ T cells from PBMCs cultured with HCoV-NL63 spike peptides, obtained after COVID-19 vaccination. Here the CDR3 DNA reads TGTGCCAGCAGCGTAGATGCGGGGGGATACGAGCAGTACTTC. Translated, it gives CASSVDAGGYEQYF.